Sequencing of this T cell receptor beta chain was carried out in a study of cytomegalovirus exposure and HLA in healthy donors. In the case of this clone: Antigen: not known.

Whole-study findings and limits: In a later analysis, several top co-occurrence clusters appeared linked to parvovirus B19, influenza, CMV and Epstein-Barr virus. Investigators reported 150 to 200 TCR beta chains as tied to cytomegalovirus. A later analysis linked a missense variant in DCLRE1C to the trimming of TCR beta V and J genes.

It was with 60 Vbeta and 13 Jbeta primers that the PCR ran. Using immunoSEQ multiplex PCR, the repertoire was profiled, and TCRdb retains in-frame clones only, with some absent. The sample lists around 110,000 clones, 75% to 85% occurring once. There are 14 residues in the CDR3. Trimming took 10 bases from V and 2 from J; bases not matched to a gene: 6. The germline V gene encodes CDR1 MNHNY and CDR2 SVGAGI (reference sequence). The material sequenced was PBMCs. The TCR comes from a man younger than 45 in good health and CMV-seropositive. The rearrangement links TRBV6-6 to TRBJ2-5; 11 nucleotides match TRBD1. The CDR3 is CATSDRGRQETQYF. CDR3 sequence (DNA): TGTGCCACCTCGGACAGGGGGCGACAAGAGACCCAGTACTTC.